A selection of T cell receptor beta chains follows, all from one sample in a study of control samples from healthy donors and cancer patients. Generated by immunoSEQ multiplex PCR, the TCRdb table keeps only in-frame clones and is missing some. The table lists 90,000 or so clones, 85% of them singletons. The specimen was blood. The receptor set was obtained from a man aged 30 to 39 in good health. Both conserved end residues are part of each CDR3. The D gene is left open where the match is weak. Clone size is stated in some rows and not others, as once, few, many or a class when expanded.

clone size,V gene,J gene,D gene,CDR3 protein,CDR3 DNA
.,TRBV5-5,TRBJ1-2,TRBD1,CASSPTGQGDRGYTF,TGTGCCAGCAGCCCGACGGGACAGGGGGATCGGGGCTACACCTTC
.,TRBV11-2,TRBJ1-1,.,CASIQELNTEAFF,TGTGCCAGCATTCAAGAGCTGAACACTGAAGCTTTCTTT
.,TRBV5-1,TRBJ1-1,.,CASSQTGTHTEAFF,TGCGCCAGCAGCCAAACCGGGACCCACACTGAAGCTTTCTTT
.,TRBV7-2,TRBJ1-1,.,CASSLESRNTEAFF,TGTGCCAGCAGCTTAGAGTCCAGGAACACTGAAGCTTTCTTT
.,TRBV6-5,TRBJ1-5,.,CASSQRINQPQHF,TGTGCCAGCAGTCAGCGAATCAATCAGCCCCAGCATTTT
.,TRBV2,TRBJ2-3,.,CASTSRGSTDTQYF,TGTGCCAGCACTTCCAGGGGAAGCACAGATACGCAGTATTTT
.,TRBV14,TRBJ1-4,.,CASSREQGSRGINEKLFF,TGTGCCAGCAGCCGGGAACAGGGCAGTCGGGGGATTAATGAAAAACTGTTTTTT
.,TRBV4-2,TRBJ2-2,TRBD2,CASSHRTSGGVNTGELFF,TGTGCCAGCAGCCACCGGACTAGCGGGGGGGTTAACACCGGGGAGCTGTTTTTT
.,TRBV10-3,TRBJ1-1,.,CAISEFEQEVGEAFF,TGTGCCATCAGTGAGTTTGAACAGGAGGTAGGTGAAGCTTTCTTT
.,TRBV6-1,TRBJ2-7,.,CASSELLQSEQYF,TGTGCCAGCAGTGAACTCTTGCAGTCAGAGCAGTACTTC
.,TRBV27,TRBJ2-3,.,CASSLRRGRTDTQYF,TGTGCCAGCAGTTTACGGCGGGGGCGCACAGATACGCAGTATTTT
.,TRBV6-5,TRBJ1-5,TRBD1,CASQTGDDQPQHF,TGTGCCAGCCAGACAGGGGATGATCAGCCCCAGCATTTT
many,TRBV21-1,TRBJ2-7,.,CASSKAGGRAHYEQYF,TGTGCCAGCAGCAAAGCTGGAGGCAGGGCTCACTACGAGCAGTACTTC
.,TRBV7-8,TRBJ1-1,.,CASSLGRVTEAFF,TGTGCCAGCAGCTTAGGGAGGGTAACTGAAGCTTTCTTT
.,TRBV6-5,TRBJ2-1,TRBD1,CASSRPGTGSNEQFF,TGTGCCAGCAGCAGACCCGGGACAGGGTCCAATGAGCAGTTCTTC
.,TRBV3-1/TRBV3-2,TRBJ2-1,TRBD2,CASSQDPLAGPLNEQFF,TGTGCCAGCAGCCAAGATCCTTTAGCGGGGCCGCTCAATGAGCAGTTCTTC
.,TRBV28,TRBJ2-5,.,CASSFRGRQETQYF,TGTGCCAGCAGTTTTCGAGGACGGCAAGAGACCCAGTACTTC
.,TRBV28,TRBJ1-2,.,CASSSPDGYYGYTF,TGTGCCAGCAGTTCACCGGACGGCTACTATGGCTACACCTTC
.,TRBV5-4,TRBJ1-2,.,CASSWAGVSNGYTF,TGTGCCAGCAGCTGGGCAGGGGTGTCGAATGGCTACACCTTC
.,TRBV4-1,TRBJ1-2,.,CASSQDRGRGGYTF,TGCGCCAGCAGCCAAGACAGGGGACGGGGTGGCTACACCTTC
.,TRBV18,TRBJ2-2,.,CASSPVTVANTGELFF,TGTGCCAGCTCACCGGTGACGGTCGCGAACACCGGGGAGCTGTTTTTT
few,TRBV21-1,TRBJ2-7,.,CASRPGQRAYEQYF,TGTGCCAGCAGACCGGGACAGCGAGCCTACGAGCAGTACTTC
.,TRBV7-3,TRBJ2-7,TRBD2,CASSPRGGFSYEQYF,TGTGCCAGCAGCCCCCGCGGGGGTTTCTCGTACGAGCAGTACTTC
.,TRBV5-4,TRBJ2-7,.,CASSDKKDTDEQYF,TGTGCCAGCAGCGATAAAAAGGATACGGACGAGCAGTACTTC
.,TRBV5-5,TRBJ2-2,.,CASSLGGHRTGELFF,TGTGCCAGCAGCTTGGGGGGACACCGAACCGGGGAGCTGTTTTTT
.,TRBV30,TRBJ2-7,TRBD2,CAWSVNGRYEQYF,TGTGCCTGGAGTGTAAACGGGAGGTACGAGCAGTACTTC
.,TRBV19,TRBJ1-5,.,CASSIRELSNQPQHF,TGTGCCAGTAGTATTAGGGAACTTAGCAATCAGCCCCAGCATTTT
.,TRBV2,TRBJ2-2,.,CASSESLAAGELFF,TGTGCCAGCAGTGAAAGTTTGGCAGCCGGGGAGCTGTTTTTT
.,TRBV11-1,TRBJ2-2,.,CASSATGFTGELFF,TGTGCCAGCAGCGCGACAGGATTCACCGGGGAGCTGTTTTTT
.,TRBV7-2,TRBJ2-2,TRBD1,CASSLTGANTGELFF,TGTGCCAGCAGCTTAACAGGGGCAAACACCGGGGAGCTGTTTTTT
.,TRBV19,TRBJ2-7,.,CASSIIHGAGINEQYF,TGTGCCAGTAGTATAATCCACGGGGCAGGAATAAACGAGCAGTACTTC
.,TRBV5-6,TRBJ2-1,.,CASSLRRGGVRNEQFF,TGTGCCAGCAGCTTGCGGCGAGGGGGGGTTCGGAATGAGCAGTTCTTC
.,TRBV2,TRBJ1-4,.,CASSPTGTATNEKLFF,TGTGCCAGCAGTCCTACAGGGACTGCAACTAATGAAAAACTGTTTTTT
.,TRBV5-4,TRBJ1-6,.,CASSSQGFHSPLHF,TGTGCCAGCAGCTCACAGGGCTTCCATTCACCCCTCCACTTT
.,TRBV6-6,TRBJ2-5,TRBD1,CASSRAGQGGETQYF,TGTGCCAGCAGCCGGGCGGGACAGGGAGGAGAGACCCAGTACTTC
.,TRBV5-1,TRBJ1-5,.,CASSMGTTDNQPQHF,TGCGCCAGCAGCATGGGGACAACGGACAATCAGCCCCAGCATTTT
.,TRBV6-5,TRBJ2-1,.,CASSSWGRSYNEQFF,TGTGCCAGCAGTTCCTGGGGCCGGTCCTACAATGAGCAGTTCTTC
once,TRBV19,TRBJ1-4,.,CASSIDRATNEKLFF,TGTGCCAGTAGTATAGATCGTGCAACTAATGAAAAACTGTTTTTT
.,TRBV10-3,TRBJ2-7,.,CAISGGYRVDATHEQYF,TGTGCCATCAGTGGGGGTTACAGGGTTGACGCTACGCACGAGCAGTACTTC
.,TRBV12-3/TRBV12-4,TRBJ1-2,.,CASREGGDYGYTF,TGTGCCAGCAGGGAGGGGGGGGACTATGGCTACACCTTC